One and the same sample provided the 14 T cell receptor beta chains below, sequenced in a study of T cell changes during pregnancy in multiple sclerosis. TCRdb's copy holds only in-frame clones and misses some; the assay was immunoSEQ multiplex PCR. The sample yields around 84,000 clones, roughly 94% seen once. The sequencing used peripheral blood, collected in the second trimester of pregnancy. The receptors shown here come from a female donor in good health, enrolled as a control in a pregnancy study.

The CDR3 DNA sequence: TGTGCCAGCTCTTTAGGACAGGCGACAGCTAACTATGGCTACACCTTC. Translating it yields CASSLGQATANYGYTF. This chain uses TRBV2 with TRBJ1-2, with TRBD1 matching over 7 bases. J was trimmed by 0 bases and V by 8 bases; bases with no gene match: 12. The V gene's germline CDR1 is SNHLY and CDR2 FYNNEI. CDR3 length: 16 amino acids. Looking up the rest from reference TRBV2 and TRBJ1-2 gives the full variable domain: EPEVTQTPSHQVTQMGQEVILRCVPISNHLYFYWYRQILGQKVEFLVSFYNNEISEKSEIFDDQFSVERPDGSNFTLKIRSTKLEDSAMYFCASSLGQATANYGYTFGSGTRLTVV.

V and J are TRBV25-1 and TRBJ2-3; TRBD2 matches at 7 bases. The CDR3 extends over 16 amino acids. Trimming at V came to 3 bases and at J to 0 bases, leaving 6 bases not matched to a gene. Per the germline V gene, CDR1 is MGHDK and CDR2 is SYGVNS. The CDR3 loop reads CASSDIKRDSTDTQYF. For the CDR3, the DNA is TGTGCCAGCAGTGACATAAAGCGGGATAGCACAGATACGCAGTATTTT.

The genes are TRBV19 and TRBJ1-1; TRBD1 might be the D (5 bases). Deletions cut 5 bases from V and 1 base from J, with 11 bases between. The CDR3 runs to 14 residues. The germline V gene encodes CDR1 LNHDA and CDR2 SQIVND (reference sequence). CDR3 sequence reads: CASSLRQTNTEAFF. The CDR3 DNA reads TGTGCCAGTAGTCTAAGACAGACGAACACTGAAGCTTTCTTT. Variable domain in full (rest from reference TRBV19 and TRBJ1-1): DGGITQSPKYLFRKEGQNVTLSCEQNLNHDAMYWYRQDPGQGLRLIYYSQIVNDFQKGDIAEGYSVSREKKESFPLTVTSAQKNPTAFYLCASSLRQTNTEAFFGQGTRLTVV.

This sequence joins TRBV6-5 and TRBJ2-1; 7 bases agree with TRBD2. Germline V lookup: CDR1 MNHEY, CDR2 SVGAGI. V gave up 0 bases and J gave up 5 bases; unmatched junction bases: 4. There are 15 residues in the CDR3. This CDR3 reads CASSYSASGNNEQFF. For the CDR3, the DNA is TGTGCCAGCAGTTACTCGGCTAGCGGCAACAATGAGCAGTTCTTC.

About this clone itself: Its ends do not fully match the called genes, so a read error is possible. CDR3 loop: CAGGVTDTQYF. The CDR3 DNA sequence: TGCGCGGGGGGGGTCACAGATACGCAGTATTTT. V is TRBV7-9 and J is TRBJ2-3, with 9 bases matching TRBD2. There are 11 residues in the CDR3. Germline V gene sequence: CDR1 SEHNR, CDR2 FQNEAQ (reference sequence). Full variable domain (remainder filled in from reference TRBV7-9 and TRBJ2-3): DTGVSQNPRHKITKRGQNVTFRCDPISEHNRLYWYRQTLGQGPEFLTYFQNEAQLEKSRLLSDRFSAERPKGSFSTLEIQRTEQGDSAMYLCAGGVTDTQYFGPGTRLTVL.

The chain joins TRBV2 to TRBJ2-3; 8 nucleotides line up with TRBD2. The J segment lost 5 bases and the V segment lost 7 bases, leaving 17 bases of the junction unmatched. Germline V gene lookup returns CDR1 SNHLY and CDR2 FYNNEI. The CDR3 runs to 17 residues. CDR3 sequence reads: CASMTAGGRTTRDTQYF. The CDR3 coding sequence is TGTGCCAGCATGACGGCGGGAGGCCGAACCACGAGAGATACGCAGTATTTT.

The rearrangement joins TRBV2 to TRBJ1-4; 8 bases are a match to TRBD1. This CDR3 comprises 16 residues. CDR1 is SNHLY and CDR2 is FYNNEI in the germline V gene. V shed 6 bases and J 2 bases; nucleotides not matched to a gene: 8. CDR3 nucleotides: TGTGCCAGCAGCCTCCAGGGGGCGCTCACTAATGAAAAACTGTTTTTT. Amino acid sequence: CASSLQGALTNEKLFF.

The J gene is TRBJ2-2, the V gene TRBV28, with 10 positions matching TRBD1. With 5 bases clipped from V and 7 bases from J, the junction kept 10 bases outside the gene matches. Germline V gives CDR1 MDHEN, CDR2 SYDVKM. This CDR3 spans 16 amino acids. The CDR3 DNA reads TGTGCCAGCAGTATTGGGGACAGGGGACCCGGCGGGGAGCTGTTTTTT. It yields the protein CASSIGDRGPGGELFF.

The J gene is TRBJ1-4, the V gene TRBV2; D not resolved. V was shortened by 3 bases and J by 5 bases, with 4 bases between the two germline ends. CDR1 and CDR2 (germline): SNHLY, FYNNEI. This CDR3 has 12 residues. The CDR3 is CASSEANEKLFF. In DNA, the CDR3 is TGTGCCAGCAGTGAGGCCAATGAAAAACTGTTTTTT.

Points on this clone: At one end the junction does not follow the germline gene, possibly because of a read error. The J gene is TRBJ1-5, the V gene TRBV2, with D perhaps TRBD1 (6 bases). This CDR3 contains 14 residues. Germline V gene data show CDR1 as SNHLY and CDR2 as FYNNEI. CDR3 in DNA: TGTGCCAGCAATGAATTAGTAGGGGGTCAGCCCCAGCATTTT. Translating gives CASNELVGGQPQHF. Based on the CDR3 plus reference TRBV2 and TRBJ1-5, the full variable domain is EPEVTQTPSHQVTQMGQEVILRCVPISNHLYFYWYRQILGQKVEFLVSFYNNEISEKSEIFDDQFSVERPDGSNFTLKIRSTKLEDSAMYFCASNELVGGQPQHFGDGTRLSIL.

This chain links TRBV19 with TRBJ1-5; no firm D call. The CDR3 is made up of 15 amino acids. Germline assignment: CDR1 LNHDA and CDR2 SQIVND (reference sequence). The ends were cut back, 1 base at V and 0 bases at J, with 7 bases in the middle. The CDR3 protein is CASSIARNSNQPQHF. The CDR3 region has the DNA TGTGCCAGTAGTATAGCCAGGAATAGCAATCAGCCCCAGCATTTT.

This clone was recorded once. V and J are TRBV5-1 and TRBJ2-5; possible D gene TRBD2, 6 bases. This CDR3 comprises 15 residues. Germline V CDR1 and CDR2: SGHRS, YFSETQ. Trimming shortened V by 7 bases and J by 5 bases, and 21 bases separated the two germline ends. The CDR3 DNA reads TGCGCCAGCTCCGGAAGCGGAGGGGACCTGGAGACCCAGTACTTC. This encodes CASSGSGGDLETQYF.

The chain combines TRBV27 with TRBJ2-1; the match to TRBD2 covers 11 bases. The junction had 12 bases not matched to a gene; V was cut back by 5 bases and J by 0 bases. The V gene's germline CDR1 is MNHEY and CDR2 SMNVEV (reference sequence). This CDR3 contains 19 residues. CDR3 region: CASSVLTPGLADSYNEQFF. The CDR3 DNA follows: TGTGCCAGCAGTGTCCTCACTCCGGGACTAGCGGACTCCTACAATGAGCAGTTCTTC.

This clone was counted a single time. The CDR3 sequence: CASSRGQGAQNTEAFF. The CDR3 nucleotides are TGTGCCAGCAGCAGGGGCCAGGGGGCCCAGAACACTGAAGCTTTCTTT. This sequence joins TRBV5-6 and TRBJ1-1, with 8 bases identical to TRBD1. The CDR3 length is 16 residues. CDR1 and CDR2 from the germline V gene are SGHDT and YYEEEE. After removal of 4 bases from V and 1 base from J, the junction contained 9 bases not matched to a gene.